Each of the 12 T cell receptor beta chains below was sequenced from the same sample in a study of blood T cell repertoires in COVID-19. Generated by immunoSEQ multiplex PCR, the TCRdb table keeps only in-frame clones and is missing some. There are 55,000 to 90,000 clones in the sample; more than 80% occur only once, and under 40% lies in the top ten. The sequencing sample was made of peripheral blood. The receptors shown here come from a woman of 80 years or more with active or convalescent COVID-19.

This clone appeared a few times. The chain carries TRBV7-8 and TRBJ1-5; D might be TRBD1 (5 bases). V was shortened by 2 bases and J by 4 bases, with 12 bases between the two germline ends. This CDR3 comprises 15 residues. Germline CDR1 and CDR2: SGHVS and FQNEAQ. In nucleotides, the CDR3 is TGTGCCAGCAGCTTATCCGACAGCCCTAATCAGCCCCAGCATTTT. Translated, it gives CASSLSDSPNQPQHF.

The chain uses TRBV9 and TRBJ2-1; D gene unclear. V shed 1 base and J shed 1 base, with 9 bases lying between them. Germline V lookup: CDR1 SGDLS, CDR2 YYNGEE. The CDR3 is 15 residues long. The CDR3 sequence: CASSVSQASYNEQFF. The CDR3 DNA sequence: TGTGCCAGCAGCGTAAGTCAAGCTTCCTACAATGAGCAGTTCTTC.

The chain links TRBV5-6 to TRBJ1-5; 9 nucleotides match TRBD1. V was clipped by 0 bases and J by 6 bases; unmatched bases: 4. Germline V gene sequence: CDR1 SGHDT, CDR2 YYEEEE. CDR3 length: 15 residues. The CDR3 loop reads CASSLDRGQRQPQHF. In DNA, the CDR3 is TGTGCCAGCAGCTTGGACAGGGGGCAGCGTCAGCCCCAGCATTTT. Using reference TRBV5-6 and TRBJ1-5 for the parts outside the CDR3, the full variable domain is DAGVTQSPTHLIKTRGQQVTLRCSPKSGHDTVSWYQQALGQGPQFIFQYYEEEERQRGNFPDRFSGHQFPNYSSELNVNALLLGDSALYLCASSLDRGQRQPQHFGDGTRLSIL.

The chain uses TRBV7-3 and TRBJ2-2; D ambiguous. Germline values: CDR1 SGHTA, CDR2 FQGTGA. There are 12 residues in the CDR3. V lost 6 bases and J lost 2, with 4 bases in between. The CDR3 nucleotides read TGTGCCAGCAGACTTAACACCGGGGAGCTGTTTTTT. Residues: CASRLNTGELFF. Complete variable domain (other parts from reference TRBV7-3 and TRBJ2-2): GAGVSQTPSNKVTEKGKYVELRCDPISGHTALYWYRQSLGQGPEFLIYFQGTGAADDSGLPNDRFFAVRPEGSVSTLKIQRTERGDSAVYLCASRLNTGELFFGEGSRLTVL.

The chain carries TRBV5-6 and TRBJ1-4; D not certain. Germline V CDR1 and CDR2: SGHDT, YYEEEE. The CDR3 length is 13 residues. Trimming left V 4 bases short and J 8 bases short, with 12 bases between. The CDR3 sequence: CASSQYHQEKLFF. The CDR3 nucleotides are TGTGCCAGCAGCCAATATCATCAGGAAAAACTGTTTTTT.

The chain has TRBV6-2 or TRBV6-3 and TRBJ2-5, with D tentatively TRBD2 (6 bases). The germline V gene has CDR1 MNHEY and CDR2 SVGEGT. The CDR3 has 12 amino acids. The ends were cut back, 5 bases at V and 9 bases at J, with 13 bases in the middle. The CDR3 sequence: CASSHIRDSQYF. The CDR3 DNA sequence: TGTGCCAGCAGTCACATCCGGGACTCCCAGTACTTC.

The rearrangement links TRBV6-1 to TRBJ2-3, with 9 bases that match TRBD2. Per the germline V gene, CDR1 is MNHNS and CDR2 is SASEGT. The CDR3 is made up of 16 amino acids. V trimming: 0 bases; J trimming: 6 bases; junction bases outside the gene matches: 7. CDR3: CASSEARLAVGDTQYF. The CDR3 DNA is TGTGCCAGCAGTGAAGCGAGACTAGCGGTGGGTGATACGCAGTATTTT.

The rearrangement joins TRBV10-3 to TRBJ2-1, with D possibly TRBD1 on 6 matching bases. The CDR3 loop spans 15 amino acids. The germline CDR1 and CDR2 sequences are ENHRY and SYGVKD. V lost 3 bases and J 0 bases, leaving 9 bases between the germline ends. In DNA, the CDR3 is TGTGCCATCAGTGATGAAGGGGGCTCCTACAATGAGCAGTTCTTC. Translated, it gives CAISDEGGSYNEQFF.

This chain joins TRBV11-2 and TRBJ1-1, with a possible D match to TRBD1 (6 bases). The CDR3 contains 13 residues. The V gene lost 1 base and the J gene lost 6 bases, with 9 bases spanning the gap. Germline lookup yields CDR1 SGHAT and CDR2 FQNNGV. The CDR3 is CASSLGGGAEAFF. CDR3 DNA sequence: TGTGCCAGCAGCTTAGGAGGGGGGGCTGAAGCTTTCTTT.

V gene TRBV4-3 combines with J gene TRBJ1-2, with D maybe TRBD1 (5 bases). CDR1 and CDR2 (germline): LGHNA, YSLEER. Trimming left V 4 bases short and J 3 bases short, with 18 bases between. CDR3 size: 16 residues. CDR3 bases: TGCGCCAGCAGCCTCGCTACCCGGGGGAAAGACTATGGCTACACCTTC. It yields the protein CASSLATRGKDYGYTF.

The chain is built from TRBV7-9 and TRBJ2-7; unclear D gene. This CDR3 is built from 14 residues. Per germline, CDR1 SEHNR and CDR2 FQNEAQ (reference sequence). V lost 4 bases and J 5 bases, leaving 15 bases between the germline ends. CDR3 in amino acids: CASSSRLASHEQYF. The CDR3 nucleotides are TGTGCCAGCAGCTCTAGGTTGGCTTCCCACGAGCAGTACTTC.

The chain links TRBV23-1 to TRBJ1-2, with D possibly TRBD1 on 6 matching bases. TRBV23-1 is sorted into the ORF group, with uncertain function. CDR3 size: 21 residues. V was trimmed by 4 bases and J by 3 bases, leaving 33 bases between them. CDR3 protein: CASSLKSPMGGALIGDYGYTF. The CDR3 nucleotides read TGCGCCAGCAGTCTCAAAAGCCCAATGGGGGGGGCCCTCATTGGAGACTATGGCTACACCTTC.